This TCR beta chain was sequenced for a study of a mutant IDH1 vaccine in newly diagnosed glioma. Study context: Most patients had radiochemotherapy with temozolomide before enrollment; others had one alone.

On this clone: The antigen is unknown.

Time point: week 23, last vaccination. Each vaccine dose was 300 ug of mutant IDH1 20-mer peptide, with topical imiquimod. V was cut by 8 bases and J by 7 bases, with 10 bases left in between. Germline loops: CDR1 SNHLY, CDR2 FYNNEI. The CDR3 spans 11 residues. Profiled with immunoSEQ multiplex PCR; TCRdb holds only in-frame clones, not every one. Of 50,000 to 70,000 clones in the sample, 87% were seen once. The input for sequencing was PBMCs, taken from a glioma patient whose treatment included an IDH1 peptide vaccine. The V and J genes are TRBV2 and TRBJ2-3, with D unclear. The TCR originated in a man in his forties or fifties with glioma. The CDR3: CASGSENTQYF. Here the CDR3 DNA reads TGTGCCAGCGGCTCCGAGAATACGCAGTATTTT.